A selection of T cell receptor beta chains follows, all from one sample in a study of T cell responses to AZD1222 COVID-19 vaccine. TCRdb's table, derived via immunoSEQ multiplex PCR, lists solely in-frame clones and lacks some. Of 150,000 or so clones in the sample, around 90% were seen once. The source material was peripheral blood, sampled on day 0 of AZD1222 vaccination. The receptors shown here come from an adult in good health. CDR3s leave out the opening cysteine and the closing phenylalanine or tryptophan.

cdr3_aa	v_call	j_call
ASRPTGYGYT	TRBV6-1	TRBJ1-2
AWSVRLGGANTIY	TRBV30	TRBJ1-3
ASSLSREIYGYT	TRBV27	TRBJ1-2
ASTSGEKLF	TRBV7-9	TRBJ1-4
ASSEAPGGSYEQY	TRBV6-1	TRBJ2-7
ASSQEVKSYGYT	TRBV3-1/TRBV3-2	TRBJ1-2
ASSPWTGAGATDTQY	TRBV3-1/TRBV3-2	TRBJ2-3
ASRPVGGGGNTIY	TRBV6-5	TRBJ1-3
ASSYPQGLITDTQY	TRBV6-2/TRBV6-3	TRBJ2-3
ASSLELAGGASYEQY	TRBV5-1	TRBJ2-7
ASSSGTGGHQPQH	TRBV7-6	TRBJ1-5
ASSIPPGYEQY	TRBV19	TRBJ2-7
ASSPGMGQGPNTEAF	TRBV21-1	TRBJ1-1
ASSYPLEGISYEQY	TRBV6-2/TRBV6-3	TRBJ2-7
ASRDPNLYTDTQY	TRBV7-9	TRBJ2-3
AISGGLGAYNEQF	TRBV10-3	TRBJ2-1
ASSASGRTNEQF	TRBV19	TRBJ2-1
ASSLVGSQRYGYT	TRBV5-1	TRBJ1-2
ASSLEPQSGAF	TRBV11-2	TRBJ1-1
ASSPRDRQVPNQPQH	TRBV7-3	TRBJ1-5
ASSAGGGPYGYT	TRBV7-8	TRBJ1-2
ASSQDGGRAGLNTEAF	TRBV4-1	TRBJ1-1
ASSLSGGYSEAF	TRBV27	TRBJ1-1
ASSYTTGVALRNQPQH	TRBV6-2/TRBV6-3	TRBJ1-5
ASSTQGNEQY	TRBV18	TRBJ2-7
ASSLVGRSPMGYT	TRBV11-2	TRBJ1-2
ASSLVEGTGYEQY	TRBV7-9	TRBJ2-7
ASSARDRSIGTEAF	TRBV19	TRBJ1-1
ASSSQPNTGELF	TRBV6-4	TRBJ2-2
AISPRNTDTQY	TRBV12-3/TRBV12-4	TRBJ2-3
ASSLGDREGSPLH	TRBV5-6	TRBJ1-6
ASSSSTGNTEAF	TRBV7-2	TRBJ1-1
ASSANLAHPGDTEAF	TRBV7-9	TRBJ1-1
ASSEHGGEQY	TRBV2	TRBJ2-7
ASSLPASGSVNEQF	TRBV7-9	TRBJ2-1
ATNDLTSGSHIEQF	TRBV24-1	TRBJ2-1
ASSQLFRSPLH	TRBV7-3	TRBJ1-6
ATSGPPVNTQY	TRBV24-1	TRBJ2-3
ARSLCVGRDFDTEAF	TRBV5-3	TRBJ1-1
ASSSRSPLH	TRBV28	TRBJ1-6
ASSLEILAEQF	TRBV7-9	TRBJ2-1
ASSFLSTTEAF	TRBV11-2	TRBJ1-1
ASSSGLAGADTQY	TRBV7-2	TRBJ2-3
ATSRSDAGRGYGYT	TRBV15	TRBJ1-2
AGTGLDGYT	TRBV7-9	TRBJ1-2
ASSTGHSGGETQY	TRBV7-8	TRBJ2-5
ASSLEFSGNTIY	TRBV5-6	TRBJ1-3
ASSSWVLNQPQH	TRBV19	TRBJ1-5
ASKSGGDNSPLH	TRBV5-1	TRBJ1-6
ASSYQGGSRGQETQY	TRBV7-6	TRBJ2-5
ASSLGTGTSGHAYEQY	TRBV27	TRBJ2-7
ASSLGRAGELF	TRBV5-4	TRBJ2-2
ASSFKGGPNTEAF	TRBV7-8	TRBJ1-1
ASSVASGETETQY	TRBV9	TRBJ2-5
AWSVEEVRNQPQH	TRBV30	TRBJ1-5
ASGRTAGNTIY	TRBV12-3/TRBV12-4	TRBJ1-3
ASRYGTQEGEQY	TRBV5-1	TRBJ2-7
ASSRTVNEKLF	TRBV9	TRBJ1-4
ASSRTQGAGYGYT	TRBV5-1	TRBJ1-2